This is a list of T cell receptor beta chains from one sample in a study of OX40 agonist ivuxolimab in advanced cancers. Some clones are missing from TCRdb's copy, which holds only in-frame ones; the method was immunoSEQ multiplex PCR. The sample carries tens of thousands of clones, over 90% recorded once. The material was CD4+ or CD8+ T cells sorted from blood, obtained in a trial of the OX40 agonist ivuxolimab. These receptors were collected from an adult with an advanced solid tumor such as melanoma, head and neck, liver or kidney cancer. Both conserved end residues are part of each CDR3. Each record gives: V gene, J gene, D gene, clone size, CDR3 protein, CDR3 DNA. A D gene is named only where the DNA matches it firmly. Size tells how often a clone was seen (once, few, many) or the class of an expanded clone, and some rows leave it out.

v_gene: TRBV9
j_gene: TRBJ2-7
d_gene: NA
abundance: NA
CDR3aa: CASSPRPDRPYEQYF
CDR3nt: TGTGCCAGCAGCCCCCGCCCTGACAGACCCTACGAGCAGTACTTC

v_gene: TRBV4-2
j_gene: TRBJ2-7
d_gene: NA
abundance: NA
CDR3aa: CASGNRRGSYEQYF
CDR3nt: TGTGCCAGCGGAAATAGGAGAGGGTCCTACGAGCAGTACTTC

v_gene: TRBV7-8
j_gene: TRBJ2-3
d_gene: NA
abundance: NA
CDR3aa: CASSSLERATDTQYF
CDR3nt: TGTGCCAGCAGCTCCCTGGAGCGTGCCACAGATACGCAGTATTTT

v_gene: TRBV2
j_gene: TRBJ1-1
d_gene: NA
abundance: NA
CDR3aa: CASSDGMNTEAFF
CDR3nt: TGTGCCAGCAGTGATGGGATGAACACTGAAGCTTTCTTT

v_gene: TRBV6-5
j_gene: TRBJ2-7
d_gene: TRBD2
abundance: NA
CDR3aa: CASSLAGAHEQYF
CDR3nt: TGTGCCAGCAGTCTAGCGGGAGCCCACGAGCAGTACTTC

v_gene: TRBV2
j_gene: TRBJ1-4
d_gene: NA
abundance: NA
CDR3aa: CASEGATNEKLFF
CDR3nt: TGTGCCAGCGAGGGCGCAACTAATGAAAAACTGTTTTTT

v_gene: TRBV7-8
j_gene: TRBJ1-1
d_gene: NA
abundance: NA
CDR3aa: CASSSTGVAFF
CDR3nt: TGTGCCAGCAGCTCCACGGGCGTAGCTTTCTTT

v_gene: TRBV7-2
j_gene: TRBJ2-5
d_gene: NA
abundance: NA
CDR3aa: CASSLVETIETQYF
CDR3nt: TGTGCCAGCAGCTTGGTCGAGACTATCGAGACCCAGTACTTC

v_gene: TRBV19
j_gene: TRBJ1-5
d_gene: NA
abundance: few
CDR3aa: CASRAYNQPQHF
CDR3nt: TGTGCCAGTAGGGCCTACAATCAGCCCCAGCATTTT

v_gene: TRBV19
j_gene: TRBJ1-2
d_gene: NA
abundance: once
CDR3aa: CASQQSRYGYTF
CDR3nt: TGTGCCAGCCAACAGTCCCGGTATGGCTACACCTTC

v_gene: TRBV5-6
j_gene: TRBJ2-5
d_gene: NA
abundance: NA
CDR3aa: CASSSLQETQYF
CDR3nt: TGTGCCAGCAGCTCACTCCAAGAGACCCAGTACTTC

v_gene: TRBV27
j_gene: TRBJ1-1
d_gene: NA
abundance: NA
CDR3aa: CASSLVSRTEAFF
CDR3nt: TGTGCCAGCAGTTTGGTCAGTAGGACTGAAGCTTTCTTT

v_gene: TRBV15
j_gene: TRBJ1-1
d_gene: NA
abundance: NA
CDR3aa: CATSREAQANTEAFF
CDR3nt: TGTGCCACCAGCAGAGAGGCGCAGGCGAACACTGAAGCTTTCTTT

v_gene: TRBV7-2
j_gene: TRBJ1-2
d_gene: NA
abundance: NA
CDR3aa: CASSWTSYGYTF
CDR3nt: TGTGCCAGCAGCTGGACCAGCTATGGCTACACCTTC

v_gene: TRBV27
j_gene: TRBJ2-7
d_gene: TRBD1
abundance: NA
CDR3aa: CASSPGTGGVEQYF
CDR3nt: TGTGCCAGCAGTCCCGGGACAGGGGGCGTCGAGCAGTACTTC

v_gene: TRBV10-2
j_gene: TRBJ1-5
d_gene: NA
abundance: NA
CDR3aa: CASSSEPWDNQPQHF
CDR3nt: TGCGCCAGCAGCTCCGAGCCCTGGGACAATCAGCCCCAGCATTTT

v_gene: TRBV19
j_gene: TRBJ1-5
d_gene: NA
abundance: NA
CDR3aa: CASSISPGDGNQPQHF
CDR3nt: TGTGCCAGTAGTATCTCCCCAGGGGACGGCAATCAGCCCCAGCATTTT

v_gene: TRBV29-1
j_gene: TRBJ2-5
d_gene: NA
abundance: once
CDR3aa: CSVVAQGTQYF
CDR3nt: TGCAGCGTTGTGGCCCAGGGGACCCAGTACTTC

v_gene: TRBV2
j_gene: TRBJ1-5
d_gene: TRBD1
abundance: NA
CDR3aa: CASSGPGQGQQPQHF
CDR3nt: TGTGCCAGCAGTGGACCTGGACAGGGCCAGCAGCCCCAGCATTTT

v_gene: TRBV6-6
j_gene: TRBJ2-7
d_gene: NA
abundance: NA
CDR3aa: CASSYEGPSYEQYF
CDR3nt: TGTGCCAGCAGTTACGAGGGGCCCTCCTACGAGCAGTACTTC

v_gene: TRBV7-8
j_gene: TRBJ2-6
d_gene: TRBD1
abundance: NA
CDR3aa: CASSLDPGTGTSSGANVLTF
CDR3nt: TGTGCCAGCAGCTTAGACCCCGGGACAGGGACCAGCTCTGGGGCCAACGTCCTGACTTTC

v_gene: TRBV19
j_gene: TRBJ2-2
d_gene: NA
abundance: NA
CDR3aa: CASSARPYTGELFF
CDR3nt: TGTGCCAGTAGTGCCCGACCGTACACCGGGGAGCTGTTTTTT

v_gene: TRBV9
j_gene: TRBJ2-2
d_gene: NA
abundance: NA
CDR3aa: CASSVDGGTNTGELFF
CDR3nt: TGTGCCAGCAGCGTAGATGGGGGTACGAACACCGGGGAGCTGTTTTTT

v_gene: TRBV6-5
j_gene: TRBJ2-2
d_gene: NA
abundance: NA
CDR3aa: CASKKHGELFF
CDR3nt: TGTGCCAGCAAGAAACACGGGGAGCTGTTTTTT

v_gene: TRBV15
j_gene: TRBJ2-7
d_gene: TRBD1
abundance: NA
CDR3aa: CATSRDVPGQGTYEQYF
CDR3nt: TGTGCCACCAGCAGAGATGTCCCGGGACAGGGCACCTACGAGCAGTACTTC

v_gene: TRBV2
j_gene: TRBJ2-3
d_gene: NA
abundance: NA
CDR3aa: CASKALITDTQYF
CDR3nt: TGTGCCAGCAAGGCACTGATCACAGATACGCAGTATTTT

v_gene: TRBV5-6
j_gene: TRBJ1-6
d_gene: NA
abundance: NA
CDR3aa: CASSSRGGPLHF
CDR3nt: TGTGCCAGCAGCTCCCGCGGGGGTCCCCTCCACTTT

v_gene: TRBV7-6
j_gene: TRBJ2-7
d_gene: TRBD1
abundance: NA
CDR3aa: CASSLEWTGGYEQYF
CDR3nt: TGTGCCAGCAGCCTAGAGTGGACAGGGGGCTACGAGCAGTACTTC

v_gene: TRBV6-5
j_gene: TRBJ1-5
d_gene: NA
abundance: NA
CDR3aa: CASSSLRGNQPQHF
CDR3nt: TGTGCCAGCAGTTCCCTACGGGGAAATCAGCCCCAGCATTTT

v_gene: TRBV19
j_gene: TRBJ1-2
d_gene: TRBD1
abundance: NA
CDR3aa: CASRRGPYGYTF
CDR3nt: TGTGCCAGCCGCAGGGGGCCCTATGGCTACACCTTC

v_gene: TRBV11-2
j_gene: TRBJ2-5
d_gene: NA
abundance: NA
CDR3aa: CASSSALASQETQYF
CDR3nt: TGTGCCAGCAGCTCGGCCCTAGCGAGCCAAGAGACCCAGTACTTC

v_gene: TRBV6-1
j_gene: TRBJ2-1
d_gene: TRBD1
abundance: NA
CDR3aa: CASSEAGQRNEQFF
CDR3nt: TGTGCCAGCAGTGAAGCGGGACAGCGGAATGAGCAGTTCTTC

v_gene: TRBV19
j_gene: TRBJ2-3
d_gene: NA
abundance: NA
CDR3aa: CASTLDGDTQYF
CDR3nt: TGTGCCAGTACCCTTGATGGAGATACGCAGTATTTT

v_gene: TRBV27
j_gene: TRBJ2-7
d_gene: NA
abundance: once
CDR3aa: CASSTAGQNYEQYF
CDR3nt: TGTGCCAGCAGTACTGCGGGGCAGAACTACGAGCAGTACTTC

v_gene: TRBV9
j_gene: TRBJ2-7
d_gene: NA
abundance: NA
CDR3aa: CASSGSPGRPYEQYF
CDR3nt: TGTGCCAGCAGCGGGTCCCCTGGCAGACCCTACGAGCAGTACTTC

v_gene: TRBV29-1
j_gene: TRBJ1-2
d_gene: NA
abundance: NA
CDR3aa: CSAAGTVDYGYTF
CDR3nt: TGCAGCGCCGCCGGGACGGTGGACTATGGCTACACCTTC

v_gene: TRBV9
j_gene: TRBJ2-3
d_gene: TRBD2
abundance: NA
CDR3aa: CASALEGSGTSGSFTDTQYF
CDR3nt: TGTGCCAGCGCATTAGAGGGCAGCGGGACTAGCGGGAGCTTCACAGATACGCAGTATTTT

v_gene: TRBV13
j_gene: TRBJ2-1
d_gene: TRBD1
abundance: NA
CDR3aa: CASSSQGSSYNEQFF
CDR3nt: TGTGCCAGCAGCTCACAGGGGAGCTCCTACAATGAGCAGTTCTTC

v_gene: TRBV30
j_gene: TRBJ2-1
d_gene: NA
abundance: NA
CDR3aa: CAWSVPGVVLNNEQFF
CDR3nt: TGTGCCTGGAGTGTACCCGGGGTTGTCCTTAACAATGAGCAGTTCTTC

v_gene: TRBV11-2
j_gene: TRBJ2-6
d_gene: TRBD1
abundance: NA
CDR3aa: CASSFLGQGAIYGANVLTF
CDR3nt: TGTGCCAGCAGCTTCCTAGGACAGGGGGCGATATATGGGGCCAACGTCCTGACTTTC

v_gene: TRBV30
j_gene: TRBJ1-2
d_gene: NA
abundance: NA
CDR3aa: CACGLDSQGGYGYTF
CDR3nt: TGTGCCTGCGGATTGGACTCCCAAGGGGGTTATGGCTACACCTTC

v_gene: TRBV5-1
j_gene: TRBJ2-3
d_gene: TRBD2
abundance: once
CDR3aa: CASRSGLAGDPTDTQYF
CDR3nt: TGCGCCAGCCGATCCGGACTAGCGGGAGACCCCACAGATACGCAGTATTTT

v_gene: TRBV5-6
j_gene: TRBJ2-7
d_gene: NA
abundance: once
CDR3aa: CASSPKKIYEQYF
CDR3nt: TGTGCCAGCAGCCCCAAAAAAATCTACGAGCAGTACTTC

v_gene: TRBV2
j_gene: TRBJ2-3
d_gene: NA
abundance: NA
CDR3aa: CASKVGAGDTDTQYF
CDR3nt: TGTGCCAGCAAGGTCGGGGCCGGGGACACAGATACGCAGTATTTT

v_gene: TRBV27
j_gene: TRBJ2-5
d_gene: TRBD2
abundance: NA
CDR3aa: CASSLIAGGLQETQYF
CDR3nt: TGTGCCAGCAGTTTAATAGCGGGAGGACTCCAAGAGACCCAGTACTTC

v_gene: TRBV27
j_gene: TRBJ1-5
d_gene: TRBD1
abundance: NA
CDR3aa: CASGQGGQPQHF
CDR3nt: TGTGCCAGCGGACAGGGCGGTCAGCCCCAGCATTTT

v_gene: TRBV27
j_gene: TRBJ2-1
d_gene: TRBD1
abundance: NA
CDR3aa: CASSTPGTGGNEQFF
CDR3nt: TGTGCCAGCAGCACCCCTGGGACAGGGGGAAATGAGCAGTTCTTC

v_gene: TRBV9
j_gene: TRBJ1-6
d_gene: NA
abundance: NA
CDR3aa: CASSAGGGVYSPLHF
CDR3nt: TGTGCCAGCAGCGCCGGGGGAGGGGTTTATTCACCCCTCCACTTT

v_gene: TRBV7-9
j_gene: TRBJ2-3
d_gene: NA
abundance: NA
CDR3aa: CASSPGRGRTDTQYF
CDR3nt: TGTGCCAGCAGCCCCGGAAGGGGTAGGACAGATACGCAGTATTTT